These 20 T cell receptor beta chains were sequenced from one sample in a study of blood T cell repertoires in COVID-19. TCRdb's table, derived via immunoSEQ multiplex PCR, lists solely in-frame clones and lacks some. The sample consists of 25,000 to 30,000 clones, 90% of them appearing once. Material for sequencing was peripheral blood. The receptor set was obtained from a man in his 70s with acute or convalescent COVID-19.

A few counts support this clone. V is TRBV13 and J is TRBJ1-2; 8 bases match TRBD1. Per the germline V gene, CDR1 is PRHDT and CDR2 is FYEKMQ (reference sequence). Unmatched junction bases numbered 8, after V lost 4 bases and J lost 1 base. The CDR3 sequence is 16 residues long. This chain's CDR3 is CASSSTGTGVNYGYTF. As DNA, the CDR3 is TGTGCCAGCAGCTCCACCGGGACAGGTGTTAACTATGGCTACACCTTC. Full variable domain (remainder filled in from reference TRBV13 and TRBJ1-2): AAGVIQSPRHLIKEKRETATLKCYPIPRHDTVYWYQQGPGQDPQFLISFYEKMQSDKGSIPDRFSAQQFSDYHSELNMSSLELGDSALYFCASSSTGTGVNYGYTFGSGTRLTVV.

CDR3 region: CASSAMGGQETQYF. The CDR3 DNA is TGTGCCAGCAGCGCAATGGGGGGCCAAGAGACCCAGTACTTC. J is TRBJ2-5 and V is TRBV9; D may be TRBD2 (6 bases). The CDR3 sequence is 14 residues long. V lost 3 bases and J 1 base, leaving 10 bases between the germline ends. Germline CDR1 is SGDLS and CDR2 is YYNGEE.

This clone was observed a single time. J is TRBJ2-2 and V is TRBV5-1; possible D gene TRBD2, 7 bases. The V end lost 3 bases, the J end lost 4 bases, and 16 bases lay between the germline ends. CDR3 size: 16 residues. Germline lookup yields CDR1 SGHRS and CDR2 YFSETQ. CDR3 in amino acids: CASSSLGGGSTGELFF. The DNA of the CDR3 is TGCGCCAGCAGCTCCCTGGGAGGGGGTAGCACCGGGGAGCTGTTTTTT.

This clone was observed a few times. The genes are TRBV5-4 and TRBJ2-2; D is unclear. Germline V CDR1 and CDR2: SGHNT, YYREEE (reference sequence). V was shortened by 4 bases and J by 0 bases, with 10 bases between the two germline ends. The CDR3 extends over 15 amino acids. CDR3 sequence reads: CASSLPEANTGELFF. The DNA for the CDR3 is TGTGCCAGCAGCCTCCCCGAGGCGAACACCGGGGAGCTGTTTTTT.

The V call is TRBV29-1, the J call TRBJ2-1; TRBD2 is a possible D gene (5 bases). In germline, CDR1 is SQVTM, CDR2 ANQGSEA. CDR3 length: 14 amino acids. V was cut by 0 bases and J by 11 bases, with 17 bases left in between. The CDR3 DNA sequence: TGCAGCGTTGAAGATTCCGAGGGCTCGAGGAAGCAGTTCTTC. Amino acid sequence: CSVEDSEGSRKQFF.

This clone has a single count. The J gene is TRBJ2-2, the V gene TRBV27; D possibly corresponds to TRBD1 (7 bases). CDR3 length equals 14 residues. Germline V CDR1 and CDR2: MNHEY, SMNVEV (reference sequence). Trimming took 3 bases from V and 13 from J, leaving 18 bases between them. CDR3 protein: CASSFGGGAPTLFF. The CDR3 DNA reads TGTGCCAGCAGTTTCGGAGGGGGCGCCCCAACGCTGTTTTTT.

The rearrangement uses TRBV7-6 and TRBJ2-1; 15 nucleotides agree with TRBD2. Germline V CDR1 and CDR2: SGHVS, FNYEAQ. V lost 5 bases to trimming and J lost 2 bases; unmatched junction nucleotides: 1. This CDR3 spans 16 amino acids. CDR3 sequence reads: CASSRTSGRAYNEQFF. The CDR3 coding sequence is TGTGCCAGCAGCCGGACTAGCGGGAGGGCCTACAATGAGCAGTTCTTC. Full variable domain (outside the CDR3, taken from reference TRBV7-6 and TRBJ2-1): GAGVSQSPRYKVTKRGQDVALRCDPISGHVSLYWYRQALGQGPEFLTYFNYEAQQDKSGLPNDRFSAERPEGSISTLTIQRTEQRDSAMYRCASSRTSGRAYNEQFFGPGTRLTVL.

About this clone itself: This CDR3 is also generated by other DNA sequences in the sample. The V and J genes are TRBV7-6 and TRBJ2-3; 13 nucleotides agree with TRBD2. V was pared by 2 bases and J by 5 bases, with 1 base of the junction left unmatched. CDR1 is SGHVS and CDR2 is FNYEAQ in the germline V gene. The CDR3 covers 15 residues. The CDR3 sequence is CASSLTSGRGDTQYF. DNA for the CDR3: TGTGCCAGCAGCTTAACTAGCGGGAGGGGAGATACGCAGTATTTT.

The chain employs TRBV7-3 and TRBJ2-2; 8 bases line up with TRBD2. The V gene end was trimmed by 3 bases and the J gene end by 6 bases; junction bases not matched to a gene: 9. Germline assignment: CDR1 SGHTA and CDR2 FQGTGA. The CDR3 has 16 amino acids. The CDR3 loop is CASSLAGGKSAGELFF. CDR3 nucleotides: TGTGCCAGCAGCTTGGCGGGAGGAAAAAGTGCCGGGGAGCTGTTTTTT.

The J gene is TRBJ1-1, the V gene TRBV9; D is uncertain. The CDR3 consists of 14 residues. Germline CDR1 and CDR2: SGDLS and YYNGEE. V gave up 4 bases and J gave up 5 bases, with 15 bases separating them. CDR3 loop: CASSPSRGETEAFF. The CDR3 DNA reads as TGTGCCAGCAGCCCCTCCCGTGGGGAGACTGAAGCTTTCTTT.

V gene TRBV11-2 combines with J gene TRBJ2-3; TRBD2 matches at 9 bases. J gave up 8 bases and V 5 bases, and 2 bases lay outside the gene matches. The germline V gene has CDR1 SGHAT and CDR2 FQNNGV. This CDR3 spans 12 amino acids. CDR3 nucleotide sequence: TGTGCCAGCAGCCAAGCGGGGGGTACGCAGTATTTT. Translation gives CASSQAGGTQYF.

The chain recombines TRBV19 with TRBJ1-6; 12 bases align to TRBD1. V dropped 7 bases and J dropped 10; count of bases not matched to a gene: 5. The CDR3 totals 14 residues. CDR1 and CDR2 (germline): LNHDA, SQIVND (reference sequence). In DNA, the CDR3 is TGTGCCAGTAAGGGGGACAGGGGGCAATCACCCCTCCACTTT. This encodes CASKGDRGQSPLHF.

The genes are TRBV7-9 and TRBJ2-7; tentatively, D is TRBD1 (6 bases). The CDR3 has 13 amino acids. Germline V CDR1 and CDR2: SEHNR, FQNEAQ (reference sequence). Trimming pared 11 bases from V and 8 bases from J, leaving 22 bases between. DNA for the CDR3: TGTGCCGGCCAAGGGGACACTCCTACGAAGCAGTACTTC. This translates into CAGQGDTPTKQYF.

V is TRBV16 and J is TRBJ2-3, with D perhaps matching TRBD1 (6 bases). CDR3 size: 13 residues. Germline V gene lookup returns CDR1 KGHSY and CDR2 FQNENV. Trimming cost V 3 bases and J 5 bases, with 9 bases left between them. The DNA for the CDR3 is TGTGCCAGCAGCCATCAGGGGAAAGATACGCAGTATTTT. Translation: CASSHQGKDTQYF.

V is TRBV28 and J is TRBJ2-5; TRBD1 aligns across 8 bases. This CDR3 region has 16 residues. In germline, CDR1 is MDHEN, CDR2 SYDVKM. The V gene end was trimmed by 6 bases and the J gene end by 2 bases; junction bases not matched to a gene: 11. The CDR3 spells CASRSLQGGIQETQYF. The CDR3 DNA follows: TGTGCCAGCAGATCTTTACAGGGGGGCATACAAGAGACCCAGTACTTC.

The chain carries TRBV7-3 and TRBJ1-1; D gene unclear. V gave up 5 bases and J gave up 0 bases, with 7 bases separating them. CDR1 is SGHTA and CDR2 is FQGTGA in the germline V gene. CDR3 length: 13 amino acids. CDR3 protein: CASSALMNTEAFF. CDR3 bases: TGTGCCAGCAGCGCACTGATGAACACTGAAGCTTTCTTT.

This chain links TRBV3-1 (or the pseudogene TRBV3-2) with TRBJ2-6; no clear D gene. The ends were cut back, 1 base at V and 4 bases at J, with 8 bases in the middle. CDR1 and CDR2 from the germline V gene are LGHDT and YNNKEL (reference sequence). CDR3 length equals 15 residues. As DNA, the CDR3 is TGTGCCAGCAGCCAAGGTCCCTCCGGGGCCAACGTCCTGACTTTC. Translation: CASSQGPSGANVLTF.

Only one count was recorded for this clone. The CDR3 DNA sequence: TGTGCCAGCAGCTTGAGAGCAACCCAAGAGACCCAGTACTTC. Translating it yields CASSLRATQETQYF. The genes are TRBV5-4 and TRBJ2-5; D unresolved. Germline V lookup: CDR1 SGHNT, CDR2 YYREEE (reference sequence). V gave up 1 base and J gave up 1 base, with 8 bases separating them. This CDR3 region has 14 residues.

V is TRBV5-1 and J is TRBJ2-5; TRBD2 agrees at 9 bases. Germline CDR1 reads SGHRS; CDR2 reads YFSETQ. The CDR3 has 17 amino acids. V was clipped by 1 base and J by 1 base; unmatched bases: 8. The CDR3: CASSLYGLALAQETQYF. The CDR3 DNA is TGCGCCAGCAGCTTGTACGGACTAGCGCTTGCCCAAGAGACCCAGTACTTC.

This clone was observed a single time. The genes are TRBV6-2 or TRBV6-3 and TRBJ2-1, with 13 bases that match TRBD2. Per the germline V gene, CDR1 is MNHEY and CDR2 is SVGEGT. This CDR3 has 17 residues. V lost 6 bases and J lost 7; bases outside the gene matches: 12. CDR3 nucleotides: TGTGCCAGCAGCACGGGACTAGCGGGATGGGGCGGAAATGAGCAGTTCTTC. It yields the protein CASSTGLAGWGGNEQFF.